These 6 T cell receptor beta chains were all obtained from the same sample, sequenced in a study of cytomegalovirus exposure and HLA in healthy donors. Primers for the PCR totalled 60 Vbeta and 13 Jbeta. Using immunoSEQ multiplex PCR, the repertoire was profiled, and TCRdb retains in-frame clones only, with some absent. The repertoire holds 18,000 or so clones, with approximately 68% as singletons. Sequenced: PBMCs. The receptors stem from a young man in good health and CMV-seronegative.

The chain joins TRBV30 to TRBJ2-1; maybe TRBD2 (7 bases). The CDR3 has 14 amino acids. The V gene's germline CDR1 is GTSNPN and CDR2 SVGIG (reference sequence). Trimming stripped 3 bases from V and 9 bases from J, with 18 bases between. Written as DNA, the CDR3 is TGTGCCTGGAGGGCGGGGGCCCCCGTCGGTGAGCAGTTCTTC. It yields the protein CAWRAGAPVGEQFF. Looking up the rest from reference TRBV30 and TRBJ2-1 gives the full variable domain: SQTIHQWPATLVQPVGSPLSLECTVEGTSNPNLYWYRQAAGRGLQLLFYSVGIGQISSEVPQNLSASRPQDRQFILSSKKLLLSDSGFYLCAWRAGAPVGEQFFGPGTRLTVL.

This chain uses TRBV4-2 with TRBJ2-3; weak D call: TRBD2 (7 bases). The germline V gene encodes CDR1 LGHNA and CDR2 YNFKEQ. V was trimmed by 8 bases and J by 4 bases, leaving 16 bases between them. This CDR3 is built from 14 residues. CDR3 sequence: CASGEGGAPDTQYF. The CDR3 region has the DNA TGTGCCAGCGGTGAGGGGGGGGCCCCAGATACGCAGTATTTT.

This chain joins TRBV29-1 and TRBJ1-2; 7 positions match TRBD1. Germline loops: CDR1 SQVTM, CDR2 ANQGSEA. The trim removed 4 bases at V and 7 bases at J, leaving 12 bases unmatched. This CDR3 has 14 residues. DNA of the CDR3: TGCAGCGTTGCAAAATCCGGGCAGGGGGTTGGCTACACCTTC. Translating gives CSVAKSGQGVGYTF.

This chain uses TRBV29-1 with TRBJ2-7; no reliable D call. The CDR3 runs to 11 residues. The V end was cut by 5 bases, the J end by 0 bases, with 5 bases between. Germline V gene sequence: CDR1 SQVTM, CDR2 ANQGSEA. This chain's CDR3 is CSVYNSYEQYF. In DNA, the CDR3 is TGCAGCGTTTATAACTCCTACGAGCAGTACTTC.

This chain joins TRBV25-1 and TRBJ2-7; 13 bases align to TRBD2. V dropped 2 bases and J dropped 13; count of bases not matched to a gene: 5. The CDR3 extends over 13 amino acids. Germline CDR1 MGHDK, CDR2 SYGVNS. CDR3 DNA: TGTGCCAGCAGTGAAGGACTAGCGGGAGTTCACTACTTC. Its protein product is CASSEGLAGVHYF.

This clone occurred once. J is TRBJ1-2 and V is TRBV29-1; the D gene is possibly TRBD1 (6 bases). Germline V lookup: CDR1 SQVTM, CDR2 ANQGSEA. The CDR3 loop spans 13 amino acids. V was pared by 4 bases and J by 3 bases, with 12 bases between. CDR3 coding DNA: TGCAGCGTTGTAACAGGGAGAGACTATGGCTACACCTTC. Translated, it gives CSVVTGRDYGYTF.